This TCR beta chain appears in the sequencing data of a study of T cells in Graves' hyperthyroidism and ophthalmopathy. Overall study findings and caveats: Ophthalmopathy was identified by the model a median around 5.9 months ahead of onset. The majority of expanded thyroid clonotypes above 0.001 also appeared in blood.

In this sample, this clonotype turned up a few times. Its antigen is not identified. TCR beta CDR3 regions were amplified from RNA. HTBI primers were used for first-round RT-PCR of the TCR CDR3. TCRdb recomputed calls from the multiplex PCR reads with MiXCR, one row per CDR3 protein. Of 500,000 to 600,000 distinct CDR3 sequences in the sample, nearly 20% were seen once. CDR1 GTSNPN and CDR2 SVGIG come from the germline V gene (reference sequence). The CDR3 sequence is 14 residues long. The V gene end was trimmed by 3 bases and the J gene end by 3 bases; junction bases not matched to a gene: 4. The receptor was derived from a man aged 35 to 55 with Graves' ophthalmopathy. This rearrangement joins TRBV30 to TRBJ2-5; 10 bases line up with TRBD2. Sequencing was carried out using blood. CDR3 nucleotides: TGTGCCTGGAGACTAGCGGGGACCAAAGAGACCCAGTACTTC. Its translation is CAWRLAGTKETQYF.